Listed here are 27 T cell receptor beta chains from one sample, sequenced in a study of blood T cell repertoires in COVID-19. Using immunoSEQ multiplex PCR, the repertoire was profiled, and TCRdb retains in-frame clones only, with some absent. The table records roughly 340,000 clones, 91% of them present only once. Material: peripheral blood. These receptors were taken from a woman aged 18-29 years who had recovered from COVID-19.

There are a few counts of this clone. This chain uses TRBV5-1 with TRBJ2-3; the match to TRBD2 covers 9 bases. This CDR3 region has 16 residues. Germline lookup yields CDR1 SGHRS and CDR2 YFSETQ. Unmatched junction bases numbered 11, after V lost 5 bases and J lost 4 bases. CDR3 sequence (DNA): TGCGCCAGCAGGGGTACGGCGGGAGGGTCCCCAGATACGCAGTATTTT. This gives the protein CASRGTAGGSPDTQYF.

The chain combines TRBV18 with TRBJ2-5; 9 nucleotides agree with TRBD2. The germline V gene has CDR1 KGHSH and CDR2 LQKENI. The CDR3 totals 16 residues. V was clipped by 6 bases and J by 5 bases; unmatched bases: 13. CDR3 in amino acids: CASSPASVAGVETQYF. The DNA for the CDR3 is TGTGCCAGCTCCCCCGCCTCGGTAGCGGGAGTGGAGACCCAGTACTTC. Full variable domain (rest looked up from reference TRBV18 and TRBJ2-5): NAGVMQNPRHLVRRRGQEARLRCSPMKGHSHVYWYRQLPEEGLKFMVYLQKENIIDESGMPKERFSAEFPKEGPSILRIQQVVRGDSAAYFCASSPASVAGVETQYFGPGTRLLVL.

Only one count was recorded for this clone. The V call is TRBV2, the J call TRBJ2-1, with 13 bases fitting TRBD2. Looked up from germline, CDR1 is SNHLY and CDR2 is FYNNEI. This CDR3 spans 19 amino acids. The J segment lost 4 bases and the V segment lost 5 bases, leaving 14 bases of the junction unmatched. CDR3 region: CASSPWRAGTSGNYNEQFF. The CDR3 DNA reads TGTGCCAGCAGTCCCTGGAGGGCAGGGACTAGCGGGAATTACAATGAGCAGTTCTTC. The full variable domain, with the rest looked up from reference TRBV2 and TRBJ2-1, is EPEVTQTPSHQVTQMGQEVILRCVPISNHLYFYWYRQILGQKVEFLVSFYNNEISEKSEIFDDQFSVERPDGSNFTLKIRSTKLEDSAMYFCASSPWRAGTSGNYNEQFFGPGTRLTVL.

The chain carries TRBV6-5 and TRBJ2-1; TRBD2 agrees at 8 bases. CDR1 MNHEY and CDR2 SVGAGI come from the germline V gene. This CDR3 region has 14 residues. J was trimmed by 13 bases and V by 6 bases; bases with no gene match: 14. CDR3 nucleotide sequence: TGTGCCAGCAGACCTAAGGGGGGGACTAGTCGTCAGTTCTTC. This translates into CASRPKGGTSRQFF.

This clone has only one observation. The chain couples TRBV6-5 to TRBJ1-2; the D gene is possibly TRBD1 (5 bases). This CDR3 has 13 amino acids. V was clipped by 5 bases and J by 8 bases, with 15 bases between them. The V gene's germline CDR1 is MNHEY and CDR2 SVGAGI. The CDR3, as DNA: TGTGCCAGCAGTCTTAACAGGTTCGCCGGCTACACCTTC. It is translated as CASSLNRFAGYTF.

V is TRBV7-2 and J is TRBJ2-3; 10 bases match TRBD2. Trimming removed 4 bases from V and 4 bases from J; junction bases left unmatched: 8. Germline-derived CDR1 and CDR2 are SGHTA and FQGNSA. CDR3 length: 16 amino acids. The CDR3 nucleotides are TGTGCCAGCAGCTCCCGACGGACTAGCGGTTCAGATACGCAGTATTTT. Translation: CASSSRRTSGSDTQYF. Using reference TRBV7-2 and TRBJ2-3 for the parts outside the CDR3, the full variable domain is GAGVSQSPSNKVTEKGKDVELRCDPISGHTALYWYRQSLGQGLEFLIYFQGNSAPDKSGLPSDRFSAERTGGSVSTLTIQRTQQEDSAVYLCASSSRRTSGSDTQYFGPGTRLTVL.

V usage is TRBV5-1 and J usage is TRBJ2-2; 8 nucleotides agree with TRBD2. V was clipped by 0 bases and J by 6 bases; unmatched bases: 4. The CDR3 is 15 amino acids. Germline-derived CDR1 and CDR2 are SGHRS and YFSETQ. CDR3 loop: CASSLVPAGAGELFF. CDR3 coding DNA: TGCGCCAGCAGCTTGGTTCCAGCGGGAGCCGGGGAGCTGTTTTTT.

This clone was recorded once. This chain joins TRBV9 and TRBJ1-2; D ambiguous. This CDR3 is 16 amino acids long. Germline V lookup: CDR1 SGDLS, CDR2 YYNGEE. V lost 0 bases and J 3 bases, leaving 15 bases between the germline ends. The CDR3 DNA reads TGTGCCAGCAGCGTAGATCGAGAGGGAGGGCACTATGGCTACACCTTC. Amino acid sequence: CASSVDREGGHYGYTF.

V is TRBV4-1 and J is TRBJ2-1; 10 bases align to TRBD2. V lost 0 bases to trimming and J lost 15 bases; unmatched junction nucleotides: 23. Per germline, CDR1 MGHRA and CDR2 YSYEKL. This CDR3 contains 19 residues. The DNA for the CDR3 is TGCGCCAGCAGCCAAGAGGAATTATCTCGGTCGGCTAGCGGGAGTCGGGCGTTCTTC. Its protein is CASSQEELSRSASGSRAFF.

The chain links TRBV5-4 to TRBJ2-1, with 9 positions matching TRBD2. The CDR3 is 16 residues long. Germline V gives CDR1 SGHNT, CDR2 YYREEE (reference sequence). V trimming: 3 bases; J trimming: 4 bases; junction bases outside the gene matches: 8. The CDR3 loop is CASSWYIAGVYNEQFF. The CDR3 DNA reads TGTGCCAGCAGCTGGTATATAGCGGGAGTTTACAATGAGCAGTTCTTC.

For the CDR3, the DNA is TGTGCCAGCAGCTCGGGACTAGCGGGGATCTACAATGAGCAGTTCTTC. Translating it yields CASSSGLAGIYNEQFF. The chain links TRBV5-5 to TRBJ2-1, with 13 bases matching TRBD2. This CDR3 contains 16 residues. The germline V gene has CDR1 SGHKS and CDR2 YYEKEE (reference sequence). V lost 3 bases, J lost 3 bases, and 3 bases stayed unmatched.

This clone came up a few times. This rearrangement joins TRBV6-5 to TRBJ2-1; the match to TRBD2 covers 9 bases. Trimming removed 5 bases from V and 7 bases from J; junction bases left unmatched: 9. The germline V gene encodes CDR1 MNHEY and CDR2 SVGAGI. The CDR3 spans 15 residues. The CDR3 loop is CASSHLAGSGNEQFF. CDR3 nucleotides: TGTGCCAGCAGTCACCTAGCGGGGAGTGGGAATGAGCAGTTCTTC.

The chain recombines TRBV6-1 with TRBJ1-6; D not certain. Trimming took 1 base from V and 9 from J, leaving 13 bases between them. Germline CDR1 reads MNHNS; CDR2 reads SASEGT. The CDR3 length is 15 residues. CDR3 sequence (DNA): TGTGCCAGCAGTGAAGGGTACGATTGGGCTTCACCCCTCCACTTT. This sequence encodes CASSEGYDWASPLHF.

V and J are TRBV29-1 and TRBJ1-1; 8 bases agree with TRBD1. The ends lost 7 bases at V and 1 base at J; junction bases unmatched: 5. This CDR3 contains 13 residues. Per the germline V gene, CDR1 is SQVTM and CDR2 is ANQGSEA. Written as DNA, the CDR3 is TGCAGCGCCGGACAGGGAAGGAACACTGAAGCTTTCTTT. Translating it yields CSAGQGRNTEAFF.

This sequence joins TRBV28 and TRBJ1-2; 7 nucleotides line up with TRBD1. Trimming at V came to 6 bases and at J to 0 bases, leaving 13 bases not matched to a gene. CDR3 size: 17 residues. Germline CDR1 MDHEN, CDR2 SYDVKM. CDR3 coding DNA: TGTGCCAGCAGCCGTCCCGGGACAGTGTCAGCTAACTATGGCTACACCTTC. As protein: CASSRPGTVSANYGYTF.

The sample holds a few counts of this clone. This chain links TRBV6-2 or TRBV6-3 with TRBJ2-2, with TRBD2 as a possible D gene (5 bases). The CDR3 runs 13 residues. V dropped 2 bases and J dropped 10 bases, with 11 bases sitting between them. The germline gives CDR1 MNHEY, CDR2 SVGEGT. The CDR3 spells CASSYGGGQELFF. Written as DNA, the CDR3 is TGTGCCAGCAGTTACGGCGGCGGGCAGGAGCTGTTTTTT.

The rearrangement links TRBV25-1 to TRBJ2-1, with 8 nucleotides matching TRBD1. Trimming took 4 bases from V and 7 from J; bases not matched to a gene: 12. Germline V gives CDR1 MGHDK, CDR2 SYGVNS. The CDR3 is 16 residues long. This chain's CDR3 is CASSAMQGAARNEQFF. The CDR3 DNA follows: TGTGCCAGCAGTGCAATGCAGGGGGCGGCCAGGAATGAGCAGTTCTTC.

This chain links TRBV7-8 with TRBJ2-5, with D possibly matching TRBD1 (6 bases). This CDR3 has 17 amino acids. Germline values: CDR1 SGHVS, CDR2 FQNEAQ. V shed 3 bases and J shed 5 bases, with 22 bases lying between them. Written as DNA, the CDR3 is TGTGCCAGCAGCTTCAGAGTTTCCGGGACACTTGGGGAGACCCAGTACTTC. This codes for CASSFRVSGTLGETQYF.

CDR3 loop: CASSLGRGYGYTF. CDR3 DNA sequence: TGTGCCAGCAGCTTAGGGCGGGGTTACGGCTACACCTTC. J is TRBJ1-2 and V is TRBV7-9; D gene ambiguous. V was clipped by 1 base and J by 8 bases, with 11 bases between them. The CDR3 runs to 13 residues. Germline CDR1 SEHNR, CDR2 FQNEAQ (reference sequence). The entire variable domain, with the rest obtained from reference TRBV7-9 and TRBJ1-2, is as follows: DTGVSQNPRHKITKRGQNVTFRCDPISEHNRLYWYRQTLGQGPEFLTYFQNEAQLEKSRLLSDRFSAERPKGSFSTLEIQRTEQGDSAMYLCASSLGRGYGYTFGSGTRLTVV.

The rearrangement joins TRBV30 to TRBJ2-1; TRBD2 matches 10 bases. Per the germline V gene, CDR1 is GTSNPN and CDR2 is SVGIG (reference sequence). The CDR3 consists of 15 residues. V shed 2 bases and J 4 bases; nucleotides not matched to a gene: 5. The CDR3 loop reads CAWSLISGGYNEQFF. The CDR3 bases are TGTGCCTGGAGTCTAATTAGCGGGGGGTACAATGAGCAGTTCTTC.

The J gene is TRBJ2-7, the V gene TRBV6-2 or TRBV6-3; 14 nucleotides line up with TRBD2. Germline values: CDR1 MNHEY, CDR2 SVGEGT. After removal of 5 bases from V and 3 bases from J, the junction contained 6 bases not matched to a gene. The CDR3 has 16 amino acids. CDR3 sequence reads: CASSLGLAGEGYEQYV. The CDR3 nucleotides are TGTGCCAGCAGTCTGGGACTAGCGGGAGAAGGCTACGAGCAGTACGTC.

The CDR3 reads CASSSRTGDGYTF. The DNA of the CDR3 is TGTGCCAGCAGCTCCAGGACAGGGGATGGCTACACCTTC. This chain connects TRBV7-8 to TRBJ1-2; 9 bases line up with TRBD1. This CDR3 spans 13 amino acids. The germline V gene has CDR1 SGHVS and CDR2 FQNEAQ. V shed 4 bases, J shed 6 bases, and the junction held 3 bases outside the gene matches.

V usage is TRBV7-8 and J usage is TRBJ2-3; weak D call: TRBD1 (5 bases). This CDR3 spans 13 amino acids. Trimming cost V 8 bases and J 3 bases, with 12 bases left between them. CDR1 is SGHVS, CDR2 FQNEAQ, per germline. CDR3 in DNA: TGTGCCAGCTTAGGGGCGGCTACAGATACGCAGTATTTT. Protein product: CASLGAATDTQYF.

This chain links TRBV10-3 with TRBJ1-2, with 10 bases fitting TRBD1. This CDR3 region has 17 residues. Losses at the gene ends were 0 bases for V and 0 bases for J; bases not matched to a gene: 4. Looked up from germline, CDR1 is ENHRY and CDR2 is SYGVKD. CDR3 sequence reads: CAISESRDRGANYGYTF. The CDR3 DNA is TGTGCCATCAGTGAGTCCCGGGACAGGGGAGCTAACTATGGCTACACCTTC.

The chain links TRBV3-1 (or the pseudogene TRBV3-2) to TRBJ2-2; D uncertain. V was cut by 1 base and J by 4 bases, with 7 bases left in between. The CDR3 is 14 amino acids. The V gene's germline CDR1 is LGHDT and CDR2 YNNKEL (reference sequence). In nucleotides, the CDR3 is TGTGCCAGCAGCCAAGCCTCTATCACCGGGGAGCTGTTTTTT. Its translation is CASSQASITGELFF.

CDR3 in DNA: TGTGCCAGCAGGATACTTACGGAGGCAACTGAAGCTTTCTTT. Its translation: CASRILTEATEAFF. The chain couples TRBV27 to TRBJ1-1; D remains ambiguous. The CDR3 length is 14 residues. Germline V gene sequence: CDR1 MNHEY, CDR2 SMNVEV (reference sequence). Trimming left V 6 bases short and J 5 bases short, with 16 bases between.

V and J are TRBV30 and TRBJ1-4; TRBD1 matches at 7 bases. V dropped 6 bases and J dropped 8; count of bases not matched to a gene: 21. This CDR3 has 17 amino acids. From germline, CDR1 is GTSNPN and CDR2 SVGIG (reference sequence). CDR3 loop: CACHASQTGLSVEKLFF. CDR3 nucleotide sequence: TGTGCCTGCCACGCCTCCCAGACAGGGCTATCGGTGGAAAAACTGTTTTTT. Complete variable domain (other parts from reference TRBV30 and TRBJ1-4): SQTIHQWPATLVQPVGSPLSLECTVEGTSNPNLYWYRQAAGRGLQLLFYSVGIGQISSEVPQNLSASRPQDRQFILSSKKLLLSDSGFYLCACHASQTGLSVEKLFFGSGTQLSVL.